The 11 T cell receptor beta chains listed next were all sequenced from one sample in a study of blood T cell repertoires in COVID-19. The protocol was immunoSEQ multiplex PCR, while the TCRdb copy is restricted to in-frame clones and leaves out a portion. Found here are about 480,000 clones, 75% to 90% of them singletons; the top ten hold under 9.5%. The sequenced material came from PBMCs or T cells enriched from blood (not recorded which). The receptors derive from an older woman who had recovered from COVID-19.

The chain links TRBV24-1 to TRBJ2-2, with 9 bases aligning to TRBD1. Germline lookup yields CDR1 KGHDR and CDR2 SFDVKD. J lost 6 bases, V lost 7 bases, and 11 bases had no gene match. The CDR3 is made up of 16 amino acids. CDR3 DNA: TGTGCCACCAGCGGTAAACAGGGGGCCAAGGCCGGGGAGCTGTTTTTT. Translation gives CATSGKQGAKAGELFF.

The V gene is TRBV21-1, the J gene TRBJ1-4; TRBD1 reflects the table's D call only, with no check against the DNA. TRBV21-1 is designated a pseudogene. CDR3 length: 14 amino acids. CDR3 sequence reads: CASTPGQGFEKLFF. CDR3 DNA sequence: TGTGCCAGCACACCGGGACAGGGCTTTGAAAAACTGTTTTTT.

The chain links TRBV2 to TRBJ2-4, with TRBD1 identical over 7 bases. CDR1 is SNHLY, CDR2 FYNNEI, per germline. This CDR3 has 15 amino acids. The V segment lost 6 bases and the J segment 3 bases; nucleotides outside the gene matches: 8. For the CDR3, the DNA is TGTGCCAGCAGCCCAGACAGGGTCGACAAAAACATTCAGTACTTC. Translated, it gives CASSPDRVDKNIQYF.

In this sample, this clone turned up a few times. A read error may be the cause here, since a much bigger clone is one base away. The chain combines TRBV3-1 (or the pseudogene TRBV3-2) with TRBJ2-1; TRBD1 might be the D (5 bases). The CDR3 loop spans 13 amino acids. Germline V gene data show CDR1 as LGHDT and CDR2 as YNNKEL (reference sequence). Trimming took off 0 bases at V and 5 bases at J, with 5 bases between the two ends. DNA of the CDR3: TGTGCCAGCAGCCAAGACAGGGACAATGAGCAGTTCTTC. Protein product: CASSQDRDNEQFF.

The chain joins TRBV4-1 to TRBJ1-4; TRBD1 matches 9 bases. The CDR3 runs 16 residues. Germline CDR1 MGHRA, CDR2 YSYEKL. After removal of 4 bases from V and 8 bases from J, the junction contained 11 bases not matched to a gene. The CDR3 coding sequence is TGCGCCAGCAGCCTTAGGGACAGGGTCGAACCAGAAAAACTGTTTTTT. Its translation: CASSLRDRVEPEKLFF.

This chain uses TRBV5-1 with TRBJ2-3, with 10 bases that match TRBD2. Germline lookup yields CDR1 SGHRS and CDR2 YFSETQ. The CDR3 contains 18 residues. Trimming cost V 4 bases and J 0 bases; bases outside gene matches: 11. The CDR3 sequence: CASSLSGGAVLSTDTQYF. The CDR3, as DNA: TGCGCCAGCAGCCTAAGCGGGGGGGCTGTATTAAGCACAGATACGCAGTATTTT.

The CDR3 reads CASSSDLGNTIYF. CDR3 in DNA: TGTGCCAGCAGTTCAGACTTGGGAAACACCATATATTTT. J is TRBJ1-3 and V is TRBV27; no definite D call. Trimming removed 4 bases at V and 4 bases at J, with 8 bases between. The CDR3 extends over 13 amino acids. Germline V CDR1 and CDR2: MNHEY, SMNVEV (reference sequence).

CDR3 DNA sequence: TGCGCCAGCAGCTTGGAAGGGCGGGACAGAAGTAACTATGGCTACACCTTC. This codes for CASSLEGRDRSNYGYTF. The chain links TRBV5-1 to TRBJ1-2; 7 positions agree with TRBD1. This CDR3 spans 17 amino acids. Unmatched junction bases numbered 9, after V lost 0 bases and J lost 1 base. Germline V gene sequence: CDR1 SGHRS, CDR2 YFSETQ.

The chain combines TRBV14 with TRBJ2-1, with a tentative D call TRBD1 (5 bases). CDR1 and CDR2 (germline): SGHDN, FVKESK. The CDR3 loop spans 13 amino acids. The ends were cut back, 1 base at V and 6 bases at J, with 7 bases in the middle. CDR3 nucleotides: TGTGCCAGCAGCCAAGGAAGGGGCAATGAGCAGTTCTTC. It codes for CASSQGRGNEQFF.

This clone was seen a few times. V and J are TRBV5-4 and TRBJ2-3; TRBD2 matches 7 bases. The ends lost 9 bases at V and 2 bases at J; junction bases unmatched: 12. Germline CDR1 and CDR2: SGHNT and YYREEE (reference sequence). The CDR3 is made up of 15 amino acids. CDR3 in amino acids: CATTTSVPFTDTQYF. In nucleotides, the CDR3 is TGTGCCACCACAACTAGCGTCCCCTTCACAGATACGCAGTATTTT.

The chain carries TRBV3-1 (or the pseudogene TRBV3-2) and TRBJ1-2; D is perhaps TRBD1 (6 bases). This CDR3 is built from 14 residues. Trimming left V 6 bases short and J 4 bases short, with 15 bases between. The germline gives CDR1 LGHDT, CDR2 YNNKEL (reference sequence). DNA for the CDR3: TGTGCCAGCAGTCGTCCGGGACATCTCTATGGCTACACCTTC. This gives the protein CASSRPGHLYGYTF.